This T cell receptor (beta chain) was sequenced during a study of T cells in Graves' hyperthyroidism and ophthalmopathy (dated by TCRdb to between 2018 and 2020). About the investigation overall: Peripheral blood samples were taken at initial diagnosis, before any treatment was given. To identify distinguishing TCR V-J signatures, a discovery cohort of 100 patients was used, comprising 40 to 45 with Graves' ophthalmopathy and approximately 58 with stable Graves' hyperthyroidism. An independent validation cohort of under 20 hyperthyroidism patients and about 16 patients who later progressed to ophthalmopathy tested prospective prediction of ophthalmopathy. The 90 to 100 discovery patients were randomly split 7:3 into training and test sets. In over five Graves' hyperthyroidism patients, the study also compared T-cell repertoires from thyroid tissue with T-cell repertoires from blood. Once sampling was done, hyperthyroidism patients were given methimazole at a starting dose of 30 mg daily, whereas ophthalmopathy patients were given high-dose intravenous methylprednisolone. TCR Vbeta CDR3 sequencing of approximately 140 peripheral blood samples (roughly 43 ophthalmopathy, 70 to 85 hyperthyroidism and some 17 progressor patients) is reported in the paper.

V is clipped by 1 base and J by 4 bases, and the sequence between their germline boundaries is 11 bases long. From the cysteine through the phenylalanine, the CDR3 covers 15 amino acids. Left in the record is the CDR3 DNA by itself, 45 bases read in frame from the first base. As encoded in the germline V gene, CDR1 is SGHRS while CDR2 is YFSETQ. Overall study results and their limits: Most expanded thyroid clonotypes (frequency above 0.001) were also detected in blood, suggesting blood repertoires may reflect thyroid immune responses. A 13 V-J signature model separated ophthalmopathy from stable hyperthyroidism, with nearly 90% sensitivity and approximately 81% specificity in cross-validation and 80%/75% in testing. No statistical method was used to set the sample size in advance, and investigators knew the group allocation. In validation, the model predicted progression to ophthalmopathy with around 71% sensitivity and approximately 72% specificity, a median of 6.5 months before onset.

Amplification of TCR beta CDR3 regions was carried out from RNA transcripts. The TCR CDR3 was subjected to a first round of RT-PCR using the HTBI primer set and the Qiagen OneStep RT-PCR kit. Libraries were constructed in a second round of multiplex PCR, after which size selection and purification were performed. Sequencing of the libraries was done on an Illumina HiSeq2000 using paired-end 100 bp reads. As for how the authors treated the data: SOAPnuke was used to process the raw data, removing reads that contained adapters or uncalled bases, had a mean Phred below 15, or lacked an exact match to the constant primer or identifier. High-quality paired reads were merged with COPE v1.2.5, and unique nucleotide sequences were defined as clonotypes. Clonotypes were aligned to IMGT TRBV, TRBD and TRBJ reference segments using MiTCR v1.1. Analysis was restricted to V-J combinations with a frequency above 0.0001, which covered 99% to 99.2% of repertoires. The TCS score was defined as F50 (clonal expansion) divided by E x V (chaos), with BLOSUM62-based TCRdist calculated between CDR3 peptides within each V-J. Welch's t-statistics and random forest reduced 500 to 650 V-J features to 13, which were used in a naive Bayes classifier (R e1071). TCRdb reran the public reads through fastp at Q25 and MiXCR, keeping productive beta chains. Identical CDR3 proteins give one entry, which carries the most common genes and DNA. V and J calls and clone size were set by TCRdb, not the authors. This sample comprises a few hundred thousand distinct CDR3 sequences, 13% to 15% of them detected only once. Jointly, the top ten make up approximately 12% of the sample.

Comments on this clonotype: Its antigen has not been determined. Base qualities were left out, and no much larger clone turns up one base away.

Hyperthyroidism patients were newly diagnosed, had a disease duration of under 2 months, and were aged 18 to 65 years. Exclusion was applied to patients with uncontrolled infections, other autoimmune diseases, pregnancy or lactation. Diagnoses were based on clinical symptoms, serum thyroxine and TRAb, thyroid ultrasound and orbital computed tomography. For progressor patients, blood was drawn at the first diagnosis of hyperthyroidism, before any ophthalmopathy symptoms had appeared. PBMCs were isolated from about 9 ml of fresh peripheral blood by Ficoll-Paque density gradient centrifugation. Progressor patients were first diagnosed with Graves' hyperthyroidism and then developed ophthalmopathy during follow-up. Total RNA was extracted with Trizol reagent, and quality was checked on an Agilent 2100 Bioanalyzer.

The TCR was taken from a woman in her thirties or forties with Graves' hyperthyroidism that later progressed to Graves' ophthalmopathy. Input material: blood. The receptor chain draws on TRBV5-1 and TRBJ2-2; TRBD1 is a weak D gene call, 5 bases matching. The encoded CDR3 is CASSLRQGTTGELFF. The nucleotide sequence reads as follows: TGCGCCAGCAGCTTGAGGCAGGGTACCACCGGGGAGCTGTTTTTT.